Below are 23 T cell receptor beta chains sequenced from a single sample in a study of shared clonotypes between healthy human individuals. The repertoire was sequenced with immunoSEQ multiplex PCR; TCRdb's copy has only in-frame clones and lacks some. The table lists millions of clones, roughly 96% of them singletons. The sample was naive CD4+ T cells sorted from blood. As to subset: CD45RA+ positively selected. The receptors here all came from a young man in good health.

This rearrangement joins TRBV7-2 to TRBJ1-2, with 7 bases matching TRBD1. Germline assignment: CDR1 SGHTA and CDR2 FQGNSA. J lost 3 bases, V lost 0 bases, and 4 bases had no gene match. This CDR3 is 15 amino acids long. The DNA for the CDR3 is TGTGCCAGCAGCTTAGCCACCGGGACAGACTATGGCTACACCTTC. Translated, it gives CASSLATGTDYGYTF.

V gene TRBV9 combines with J gene TRBJ1-4; TRBD1 agrees at 11 bases. The ends lost 3 bases at V and 6 bases at J; junction bases unmatched: 4. The CDR3 extends over 15 amino acids. The germline V gene has CDR1 SGDLS and CDR2 YYNGEE. The CDR3 loop reads CASSARDRGYEKLFF. The CDR3 DNA sequence: TGTGCCAGCAGCGCCCGGGACAGGGGGTATGAAAAACTGTTTTTT.

The CDR3 protein is CASRAWEVSGNEQFF. The CDR3 coding sequence is TGTGCCAGCAGGGCTTGGGAGGTTTCGGGCAATGAGCAGTTCTTC. The rearrangement links TRBV6-5 to TRBJ2-1, with D possibly matching TRBD2 (6 bases). Trimming took off 6 bases at V and 6 bases at J, with 18 bases between the two ends. The germline V gene has CDR1 MNHEY and CDR2 SVGAGI. The CDR3 totals 15 residues.

The chain's CDR3 is CASTDASGNTIYF. For the CDR3, the DNA is TGCGCCAGCACGGACGCGTCTGGAAACACCATATATTTT. The chain couples TRBV5-1 to TRBJ1-3, with no clear D. The V and J ends lost 6 bases and 1 base respectively, with 8 bases between them. Germline V CDR1 and CDR2: SGHRS, YFSETQ. The CDR3 extends over 13 amino acids.

J is TRBJ2-1 and V is TRBV10-3, with a tentative D call TRBD2 (6 bases). Germline CDR1 reads ENHRY; CDR2 reads SYGVKD. The CDR3 is 16 amino acids. The ends were cut back, 0 bases at V and 4 bases at J, with 13 bases in the middle. CDR3 in DNA: TGTGCCATCAGTGAGTCGCGGGGTAAGACGTACAATGAGCAGTTCTTC. It specifies CAISESRGKTYNEQFF.

The chain links TRBV27 to TRBJ2-7, with D possibly TRBD2 on 5 matching bases. The germline V gene has CDR1 MNHEY and CDR2 SMNVEV (reference sequence). V dropped 6 bases and J dropped 2 bases, with 14 bases sitting between them. CDR3 length: 14 amino acids. CDR3 protein: CASRSTGNTYEQYF. In nucleotides, the CDR3 is TGTGCCAGCAGATCTACCGGGAATACCTACGAGCAGTACTTC.

This chain connects TRBV6-5 to TRBJ2-6; tentative D call: TRBD1 (5 bases). CDR3 length equals 14 residues. The V end was cut by 5 bases, the J end by 2 bases, with 7 bases between. Germline values: CDR1 MNHEY, CDR2 SVGAGI. CDR3: CASSGAAGANVLTF. The CDR3, as DNA: TGTGCCAGCAGTGGGGCTGCTGGGGCCAACGTCCTGACTTTC.

In regard to this clone: Because the CDR3's place on the DNA is in doubt, the DNA is left out and the CDR3 is given as listed by TCRdb. The chain has TRBV2 and TRBJ1-2; no DNA check was done on the table's D call, TRBD1. Germline-derived CDR1 and CDR2 are SNHLY and FYNNEI. The CDR3 extends over 14 residues, inclusive of both ends. The CDR3 here is CASRAFGQGYGYTF.

The chain combines TRBV5-1 with TRBJ2-1; TRBD2 aligns across 13 bases. V lost 4 bases and J lost 7; bases outside the gene matches: 5. CDR1 SGHRS and CDR2 YFSETQ come from the germline V gene. This CDR3 is 15 amino acids long. As DNA, the CDR3 is TGCGCCAGCAGCCCCGGGACTAGCGGGGTTAATGAGCAGTTCTTC. Its translation is CASSPGTSGVNEQFF.

The V and J genes are TRBV11-2 and TRBJ1-3, with D unresolved. In germline, CDR1 is SGHAT, CDR2 FQNNGV. Trimming took 6 bases from V and 1 from J, leaving 13 bases between them. The CDR3 contains 15 residues. The CDR3 DNA is TGTGCCAGCAGTTTACTCGGTGCTTCTGGAAACACCATATATTTT. Amino acid sequence: CASSLLGASGNTIYF.

This chain links TRBV19 with TRBJ2-6; D not resolved. There are 15 residues in the CDR3. From germline, CDR1 is LNHDA and CDR2 SQIVND (reference sequence). Trimming removed 3 bases at V and 1 base at J, with 7 bases between. This CDR3 reads CASSIGLSGANVLTF. The DNA of the CDR3 is TGTGCCAGTAGTATCGGGTTGTCTGGGGCCAACGTCCTGACTTTC.

The chain uses TRBV7-9 and TRBJ1-5; TRBD1 aligns across 7 bases. There are 13 residues in the CDR3. Germline V gene sequence: CDR1 SEHNR, CDR2 FQNEAQ (reference sequence). With V trimmed by 1 base and J by 6 bases, 0 bases remained unmatched. This chain's CDR3 is CASSLDRGQPQHF. The CDR3 DNA sequence: TGTGCCAGCAGCTTAGACAGGGGTCAGCCCCAGCATTTT.

J is TRBJ2-3 and V is TRBV27, with TRBD2 identical over 7 bases. Germline V gives CDR1 MNHEY, CDR2 SMNVEV (reference sequence). CDR3 length: 14 residues. Trimming took 6 bases from V and 5 from J; bases not matched to a gene: 8. Here the CDR3 DNA reads TGTGCCAGCAGCCCTGGCCTAGCGGTAGATACGCAGTATTTT. Its protein product is CASSPGLAVDTQYF.

The chain is built from TRBV5-1 and TRBJ2-7; TRBD1 matches 10 bases. The ends lost 0 bases at V and 5 bases at J; junction bases unmatched: 5. Germline values: CDR1 SGHRS, CDR2 YFSETQ. This CDR3 contains 15 residues. The CDR3 is CASSLVGQGPNEQYF. The CDR3 coding sequence is TGCGCCAGCAGCTTGGTGGGACAGGGGCCCAACGAGCAGTACTTC.

The CDR3 loop is CASSSTGLAGGLDTQYF. The CDR3 DNA is TGTGCCAGCAGCTCTACGGGACTAGCGGGGGGGCTAGATACGCAGTATTTT. The rearrangement uses TRBV7-3 and TRBJ2-3; 16 nucleotides align to TRBD2. Germline values: CDR1 SGHTA, CDR2 FQGTGA. The CDR3 runs 17 residues. V lost 4 bases to trimming and J lost 5 bases; unmatched junction nucleotides: 6.

This clone was counted once. V is TRBV18 and J is TRBJ1-3; no clear D. The J call may be in error: the DNA end matches TRBJ2-2 better. CDR3 length: 13 amino acids. Looked up from germline, CDR1 is KGHSH and CDR2 is LQKENI. CDR3 region: CASSLPGAGELFF. Written as DNA, the CDR3 is TGTGCCAGCTCTCTTCCTGGGGCCGGGGAGCTGTTTTTT.

This clone was observed a single time. V usage is TRBV18 and J usage is TRBJ2-1, with no clear D. Germline CDR1 and CDR2: KGHSH and LQKENI. V was trimmed by 2 bases and J by 2 bases, leaving 16 bases between them. The CDR3 spans 17 residues. The CDR3 sequence: CASSPYGVGWTYNEQFF. CDR3 nucleotide sequence: TGTGCCAGCTCACCATATGGCGTTGGATGGACCTACAATGAGCAGTTCTTC.

The rearrangement links TRBV6-5 to TRBJ2-3, with 8 bases matching TRBD2. V dropped 5 bases and J dropped 2; count of bases not matched to a gene: 6. The CDR3 covers 15 residues. The germline CDR1 and CDR2 sequences are MNHEY and SVGAGI. CDR3 protein: CASSRLASTTDTQYF. The DNA of the CDR3 is TGTGCCAGCAGTAGACTAGCGAGTACCACAGATACGCAGTATTTT.

With regard to this clone: The same CDR3 arises from other DNA sequences in this sample as well. V usage is TRBV6-1 and J usage is TRBJ1-6; D unclear. The CDR3 is 13 residues long. Germline CDR1 MNHNS, CDR2 SASEGT. Trimming took 8 bases from V and 0 from J, leaving 5 bases between them. Here the CDR3 DNA reads TGTGCCAGCGGCAGCTCCTATAATTCACCCCTCCACTTT. It encodes CASGSSYNSPLHF.

V is TRBV11-2 and J is TRBJ2-5; 9 bases are a match to TRBD1. V trimming: 2 bases; J trimming: 4 bases; junction bases outside the gene matches: 5. This CDR3 spans 15 amino acids. In germline, CDR1 is SGHAT, CDR2 FQNNGV. The CDR3 loop is CASSLRMTGGETQYF. The CDR3 bases are TGTGCCAGCAGCTTAAGAATGACAGGGGGAGAGACCCAGTACTTC.

The chain links TRBV15 to TRBJ2-7, with D unclear. V was clipped by 0 bases and J by 0 bases, with 18 bases between them. Germline V gives CDR1 LNHNV, CDR2 YYDKDF (reference sequence). The CDR3 is 18 amino acids. The CDR3 DNA reads as TGTGCCACCAGCAGAGATCCGCTTGGCGGTATAAGCTCCTACGAGCAGTACTTC. Its translation: CATSRDPLGGISSYEQYF.

This clone has a single count. The CDR3 region is CASQGYTGELFF. The CDR3 DNA is TGCGCCAGCCAGGGTTACACCGGGGAGCTGTTTTTT. The rearrangement uses TRBV10-1 and TRBJ2-2; perhaps TRBD1 as D (5 bases). The germline V gene encodes CDR1 WNHNN and CDR2 SYGVQD (reference sequence). The CDR3 totals 12 residues. V lost 8 bases to trimming and J lost 3 bases, with 7 bases between them.

In its sample, this clone was seen once. The V call is TRBV7-9, the J call TRBJ2-7; 7 positions match TRBD2. Germline V gene lookup returns CDR1 SEHNR and CDR2 FQNEAQ (reference sequence). J was trimmed by 3 bases and V by 5 bases; bases with no gene match: 10. This CDR3 region has 15 residues. CDR3 sequence (DNA): TGTGCCAGCAGCACTCTGGGCGGGAGAGTCTACGAGCAGTACTTC. This codes for CASSTLGGRVYEQYF. Full variable domain (rest looked up from reference TRBV7-9 and TRBJ2-7): DTGVSQNPRHKITKRGQNVTFRCDPISEHNRLYWYRQTLGQGPEFLTYFQNEAQLEKSRLLSDRFSAERPKGSFSTLEIQRTEQGDSAMYLCASSTLGGRVYEQYFGPGTRLTVT.